The rows below give T cell receptor beta chains drawn from one sample of a study of CD8+ T cells in alopecia areata. Clones were read by immunoSEQ multiplex PCR, and TCRdb kept only the in-frame ones, dropping some. In the table there are 200,000 to 250,000 clones, 50% to 70% of which are singletons. Sequences were derived from CD4+ T cells sorted from blood, sampled at week 0. The receptors come from a human donor with alopecia areata. CDR3s include the opening cysteine and the closing phenylalanine or tryptophan. Fields, in order: D gene, J gene, clone size, V gene, CDR3 DNA, CDR3 protein. D genes are given only for firm matches. Only some rows state a clone size, as once, few, many or a class for expanded clones.

TRBD1 | TRBJ1-2 | - | TRBV19 | TGTGCCAGTAGGCCAGACAGGGGGCTTGATGGCTACACCTTC | CASRPDRGLDGYTF
- | TRBJ2-7 | once | TRBV27 | TGTGCCAGCAGTAAACGGACGGAGACCTACGAGCAGTACTTC | CASSKRTETYEQYF
- | TRBJ1-2 | - | TRBV4-1 | TGCGCCAGCAGCCAAATTCTGGGACCGCGCTACACCTTC | CASSQILGPRYTF
- | TRBJ2-1 | few | TRBV30 | TGTGCCTGGAGAAACCTAGGGGTAAGGGTCAATGAGCAGTTCTTC | CAWRNLGVRVNEQFF
- | TRBJ1-1 | - | TRBV18 | TGTGCCAGCTCACGCGGGGGGGGCGCGAACACTGAAGCTTTCTTT | CASSRGGGANTEAFF
TRBD1 | TRBJ1-5 | - | TRBV6-1 | TGTGCCAGCAGTGCCCCGGACAGGGGGAATCAGCCCCAGCATTTT | CASSAPDRGNQPQHF
- | TRBJ2-1 | many | TRBV19 | TGTGCCAGTAGTATCATGTCCGGGGGCTCGTACAATGAGCAGTTCTTC | CASSIMSGGSYNEQFF
- | TRBJ2-7 | - | TRBV21-1 | TGTGCCAGCAGCACGGACAGGGCCTACGAGCAGTACTTC | CASSTDRAYEQYF
- | TRBJ2-5 | - | TRBV6-1 | TGTGCCAGCACGCGGGTTGGAGAGACCCAGTACTTC | CASTRVGETQYF
- | TRBJ1-4 | - | TRBV29-1 | TGCAGCGTTGAAGATCGGGGCAGTTCTGGTGAAAAACTGTTTTTT | CSVEDRGSSGEKLFF
- | TRBJ1-3 | - | TRBV30 | TGTGCCTGGAATATAGGGGCTCTTGCTGGAAACACCATATATTTT | CAWNIGALAGNTIYF
- | TRBJ2-5 | few | TRBV27 | TGTGCCAGCAGTCCTCGGGGCGAGACCCAGTACTTC | CASSPRGETQYF
TRBD1 | TRBJ1-3 | - | TRBV30 | TGTGCCTGGAAGACAGGGAATGGAAACACCATATATTTT | CAWKTGNGNTIYF
- | TRBJ2-5 | few | TRBV18 | TGTGCCAGCTCACCAACGGGTGGGGAAGAGACCCAGTACTTC | CASSPTGGEETQYF
- | TRBJ2-6 | - | TRBV2 | TGTGCCAGCAGTGACTCCCCGAGCTCTGGGGCCAACGTCCTGACTTTC | CASSDSPSSGANVLTF
- | TRBJ1-4 | - | TRBV7-2 | TGTGCCAGCAGCTTAGGGGGGACGGGCCTAAAACTGTTTTTT | CASSLGGTGLKLFF
- | TRBJ2-1 | - | TRBV9 | TGTGCCAGCAGCGTAGCTTGGCGATCCTCCTACAATGAGCAGTTCTTC | CASSVAWRSSYNEQFF
- | TRBJ1-2 | once | TRBV6-5 | TGTGCCAGCACCAGGCTGGGCTATGGCTACACCTTC | CASTRLGYGYTF
TRBD1 | TRBJ1-2 | few | TRBV4-1 | TGCGCCAGCAGCCAAGTTGAAGTGGGACAGGGGAAACGGGGCTACACCTTC | CASSQVEVGQGKRGYTF
TRBD1 | TRBJ1-2 | - | TRBV30 | TGTGCCTCCTACTCACAGGGGAATGGGGACTATGGCTACACCTTC | CASYSQGNGDYGYTF
TRBD1 | TRBJ2-1 | - | TRBV2 | TGTGCCAGCAACCGGGACAGTACCATTGAGCAGTTCTTC | CASNRDSTIEQFF
- | TRBJ2-6 | - | TRBV9 | TGTGCCAGCAGCCGCGCTATTACTGGGGCCAACGTCCTGACTTTC | CASSRAITGANVLTF
TRBD1 | TRBJ1-2 | - | TRBV29-1 | TGCAGCGTCGGTACAGGGGTGGGTTTTGGCTACACCTTC | CSVGTGVGFGYTF
- | TRBJ1-2 | - | TRBV29-1 | TGCAGCGTTGAACAGGCCAAACCAAGTGGCTACACCTTC | CSVEQAKPSGYTF
- | TRBJ2-5 | few | TRBV14 | TGTGCCAGCAGCTCGGACGGACAATTGAAGACCCAGTACTTC | CASSSDGQLKTQYF
- | TRBJ1-5 | - | TRBV6-1 | TGTGCCAGCAGCGCAGGGACTAAGCGGGATCAGCCCCAGCATTTT | CASSAGTKRDQPQHF
TRBD1 | TRBJ1-2 | - | TRBV6-5 | TGTGCCAGCAGTTACTCCTCAGGGGGCGACTATGGCTACACCTTC | CASSYSSGGDYGYTF
- | TRBJ1-1 | - | TRBV2 | TGTGCCAGCAGTGTACACCCGGGGAGCACTGAAGCTTTCTTT | CASSVHPGSTEAFF
TRBD1 | TRBJ2-1 | - | TRBV5-1 | TGCGCCAGCAGGAGAAGTACAGGGGATGAGCAGTTCTTC | CASRRSTGDEQFF
- | TRBJ2-2 | few | TRBV7-9 | TGTGCCAGCAGCCGCTTTGGGTACGGGGAGCTGTTTTTT | CASSRFGYGELFF
- | TRBJ1-1 | few | TRBV9 | TGTGCCAGCAGCGACCGAGGTGAGGGAGGCCGAGATGAAGCTTTCTTT | CASSDRGEGGRDEAFF
- | TRBJ2-1 | - | TRBV5-1 | TGCGCCAGCAGCTCACTTCGAAGCGGGGAGCAGTTCTTC | CASSSLRSGEQFF
- | TRBJ1-1 | few | TRBV11-2 | TGTGCCAGCAGCTTCTCTGTGGGGCCGGTGGAACCTGAAGCTTTCTTT | CASSFSVGPVEPEAFF
TRBD2 | TRBJ2-1 | few | TRBV4-1 | TGCGCCAGCAGCCAAGAAGGTGCTAGCGGGGGAGGGTGGAATGAGCAGTTCTTC | CASSQEGASGGGWNEQFF
- | TRBJ2-1 | - | TRBV18 | TGTGCCAGCTCCCCCGTCACCTACAATGAGCAGTTCTTC | CASSPVTYNEQFF
- | TRBJ2-3 | - | TRBV29-1 | TGCAGCGTAGGGGGAAGCGGCAGAGATACGCAGTATTTT | CSVGGSGRDTQYF